The following is a TCR beta chain sequence with its context. This clone was observed at least ten times. The antigen this receptor binds is unknown. One base away there is no much larger clone; base qualities are not given. Libraries were made using the immunoSEQ multiplex PCR assay. Not all clones reach the TCRdb copy of this immuneACCESS table, which keeps in-frame sequences only. Checked studies attribute under half of the gap to unresolved V genes and leave the rest unexplained. The sample yields about 410,000 clones; around 90% were counted once. Jointly, the top ten make up just under 6.5% of the sample. This entry is derived from a study of control samples from healthy donors and cancer patients (dated by TCRdb to 2020 to 2022). CDR1 and CDR2 are read off the germline V gene as SGHAT and FQNNGV. The junction shows trimming of 5 bases on V and 6 bases on J, plus 19 bases between the germline ends. The CDR3 numbers 15 residues from cysteine through phenylalanine. Only the CDR3 DNA stays, 45 bases, in frame from base 1.

Input material: PBMCs. The chain uses TRBV11-2 and TRBJ1-2, and the D gene may be TRBD1, 5 bases matching. This TCR came from a man aged 35 to 55 with head and neck cancer. The CDR3 region: CASSRRDLKSHGYTF. The sequenced DNA is TGTGCCAGCAGCCGCCGGGACCTTAAATCCCATGGCTACACCTTC.